Listed here is a single T cell receptor beta chain. Its antigen remains unidentified. The amount of total RNA extracted per sample was at least 5.5 micrograms. Then a second PCR, running roughly 6 to 12 cycles, was carried out with a sample-barcoded 5' primer and a J-beta primer mix. Sequencing recovered at least 2.5 million CDR3-containing paired-end reads from each sample. Via MiXCR, TCRdb re-called the 5' RACE reads, giving one row per CDR3 protein. The sample shows hundreds of thousands of distinct CDR3 sequences, 52% of them seen only once. These data originate in a study of blood T cells in healthy people across ages. Across the study: Template switching captured about one barcoded beta molecule per two T cells. The study, taken as a whole, reports: When one million T cells were used, diversity estimates were thought to be underestimates.

Germline CDR1 reads DFQATT; CDR2 reads SNEGSKA (reference sequence). V gave up 3 bases and J gave up 2 bases, with 5 bases separating them. This CDR3 has 11 amino acids. The genes are TRBV20-1 and TRBJ2-7; no firm D call. The receptor's source is a woman aged 80 or older in good health. Specimen: blood. Written as DNA, the CDR3 is TGCAGTGCTAGTACGCCCTACGAGCAGTACTTC. Translation gives CSASTPYEQYF.